The 12 T cell receptor beta chains below come from one sample, sequenced in a study of blood T cell repertoires in COVID-19. TCRdb's copy holds only in-frame clones and misses some; the assay was immunoSEQ multiplex PCR. The sample has some 360,000 clones; almost 90% are singletons. Sequenced material: PBMCs or T cells enriched from blood (not recorded which). The receptors were gathered from a woman aged 25 to 45 who had been exposed to COVID-19.

This chain joins TRBV5-6 and TRBJ1-1; 7 nucleotides match TRBD1. The trim removed 0 bases at V and 1 base at J, leaving 3 bases unmatched. Germline-derived CDR1 and CDR2 are SGHDT and YYEEEE. The CDR3 extends over 15 amino acids. CDR3 DNA sequence: TGTGCCAGCAGCTTGGAAAAGGGGGCGAACACTGAAGCTTTCTTT. Its protein product is CASSLEKGANTEAFF. Together with reference TRBV5-6 and TRBJ1-1, the CDR3 gives the full variable domain: DAGVTQSPTHLIKTRGQQVTLRCSPKSGHDTVSWYQQALGQGPQFIFQYYEEEERQRGNFPDRFSGHQFPNYSSELNVNALLLGDSALYLCASSLEKGANTEAFFGQGTRLTVV.

The chain uses TRBV6-1 and TRBJ1-1, with a possible D match to TRBD1 (6 bases). The CDR3 runs to 13 residues. The V and J ends lost 1 base and 11 bases respectively, with 14 bases between them. The germline gives CDR1 MNHNS, CDR2 SASEGT. CDR3 nucleotide sequence: TGTGCCAGCAGTGAAGTTCTGGGCCAGGGGGCTTTCTTT. The encoded protein is CASSEVLGQGAFF.

The CDR3 coding sequence is TGTGCCAGCAGCGTCGGACTCAATCAGCCCCAGCATTTT. Translation gives CASSVGLNQPQHF. The chain is built from TRBV9 and TRBJ1-5; D gene uncertain. The CDR3 runs 13 residues. In germline, CDR1 is SGDLS, CDR2 YYNGEE. V gave up 2 bases and J gave up 3 bases, with 6 bases separating them.

V and J are TRBV14 and TRBJ1-6, with D uncertain. V was cut by 2 bases and J by 11 bases, with 13 bases left in between. CDR1 SGHDN and CDR2 FVKESK come from the germline V gene. This CDR3 has 14 amino acids. CDR3 region: CASSQSSRVTPLHF. The CDR3 DNA reads as TGTGCCAGCAGCCAATCCTCGCGGGTAACACCCCTCCACTTT.

As DNA, the CDR3 is TGTGCCAGCAGCTTAGAGGGACAGGGAACGTACTTTAACACTGAAGCTTTCTTT. This codes for CASSLEGQGTYFNTEAFF. The chain joins TRBV7-9 to TRBJ1-1; 9 positions agree with TRBD1. V dropped 1 base and J dropped 2; count of bases not matched to a gene: 11. This CDR3 has 18 residues. Germline V lookup: CDR1 SEHNR, CDR2 FQNEAQ (reference sequence).

The CDR3 sequence: CASSQDSDQPQHF. The CDR3 nucleotides read TGTGCCAGCAGCCAGGACAGCGATCAGCCCCAGCATTTT. The chain is built from TRBV16 and TRBJ1-5, with D possibly TRBD1 on 6 matching bases. V was pared by 3 bases and J by 5 bases, with 8 bases between. The germline V gene has CDR1 KGHSY and CDR2 FQNENV. The CDR3 covers 13 residues.

The chain uses TRBV5-1 and TRBJ2-5; 8 bases align to TRBD1. There are 13 residues in the CDR3. From germline, CDR1 is SGHRS and CDR2 YFSETQ. The V segment lost 4 bases and the J segment 4 bases; nucleotides outside the gene matches: 3. The CDR3 coding sequence is TGCGCCAGCAGCACAGGGGGTATAGAGACCCAGTACTTC. It yields the protein CASSTGGIETQYF.

The CDR3 nucleotides are TGTGCCACCAGGAGGGGGGGTGAAGCTTTCTTT. It codes for CATRRGGEAFF. The gene calls are TRBV24-1 and TRBJ1-1; a possible D gene is TRBD1 (6 bases). The CDR3 spans 11 residues. V gave up 7 bases and J gave up 7 bases, with 9 bases separating them. In germline, CDR1 is KGHDR, CDR2 SFDVKD.

This clone was observed a handful of times. The chain uses TRBV7-8 and TRBJ1-1, with a possible D match to TRBD1 (6 bases). Germline V gives CDR1 SGHVS, CDR2 FQNEAQ. Trimming pared 1 base from V and 3 bases from J, leaving 18 bases between. This CDR3 spans 17 amino acids. The CDR3 sequence is CASSLVIVPGQYTEAFF. The CDR3 coding sequence is TGTGCCAGCAGCTTAGTCATTGTTCCGGGACAATACACTGAAGCTTTCTTT.

This chain links TRBV27 with TRBJ2-1; D is uncertain. Germline CDR1 MNHEY, CDR2 SMNVEV (reference sequence). This CDR3 is built from 12 residues. V was cut by 6 bases and J by 8 bases, with 11 bases left in between. DNA of the CDR3: TGTGCCAGCAGCAAGGAGAGGTATGAGCAGTTCTTC. Its translation is CASSKERYEQFF.

This clone was found once. The CDR3 sequence is CASSLAGSSYNEQFF. Written as DNA, the CDR3 is TGTGCCAGCAGCTTAGCCGGTTCATCCTACAATGAGCAGTTCTTC. The V gene is TRBV11-2, the J gene TRBJ2-1; D call uncertain. The CDR3 covers 15 residues. From germline, CDR1 is SGHAT and CDR2 FQNNGV. With 1 base removed from V and 1 base from J, the gap between germline ends came to 8 bases. Drawing the rest from reference TRBV11-2 and TRBJ2-1, the complete variable domain is EAGVAQSPRYKIIEKRQSVAFWCNPISGHATLYWYQQILGQGPKLLIQFQNNGVVDDSQLPKDRFSAERLKGVDSTLKIQPAKLEDSAVYLCASSLAGSSYNEQFFGPGTRLTVL.

This rearrangement joins TRBV7-9 to TRBJ2-7; D not certain. The CDR3 loop spans 16 amino acids. V lost 0 bases to trimming and J lost 5 bases, with 17 bases between them. The germline V gene encodes CDR1 SEHNR and CDR2 FQNEAQ (reference sequence). The CDR3 sequence: CASSLAYPTPDDEQYF. The CDR3 DNA is TGTGCCAGCAGCTTAGCGTATCCGACACCGGATGACGAGCAGTACTTC. Looking up the rest from reference TRBV7-9 and TRBJ2-7 gives the full variable domain: DTGVSQNPRHKITKRGQNVTFRCDPISEHNRLYWYRQTLGQGPEFLTYFQNEAQLEKSRLLSDRFSAERPKGSFSTLEIQRTEQGDSAMYLCASSLAYPTPDDEQYFGPGTRLTVT.